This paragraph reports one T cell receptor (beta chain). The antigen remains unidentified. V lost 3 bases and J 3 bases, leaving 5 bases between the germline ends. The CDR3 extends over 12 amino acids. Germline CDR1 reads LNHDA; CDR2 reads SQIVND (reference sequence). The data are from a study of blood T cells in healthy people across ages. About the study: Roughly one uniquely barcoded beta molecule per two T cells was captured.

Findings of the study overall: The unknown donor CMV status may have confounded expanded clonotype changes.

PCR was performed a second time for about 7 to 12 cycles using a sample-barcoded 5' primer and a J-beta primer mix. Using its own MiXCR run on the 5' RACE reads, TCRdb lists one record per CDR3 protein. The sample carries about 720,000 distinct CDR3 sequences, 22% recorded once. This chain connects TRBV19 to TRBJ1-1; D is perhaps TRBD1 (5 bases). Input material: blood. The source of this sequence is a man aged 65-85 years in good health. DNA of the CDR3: TGTGCCAGTAGTATGGGGGACACTGAAGCTTTCTTT. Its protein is CASSMGDTEAFF.